This entry lists 10 T cell receptor beta chains sequenced from one sample in a study of cytomegalovirus exposure and HLA in healthy donors. The PCR used 60 Vbeta and 13 Jbeta primers. Here immunoSEQ multiplex PCR was the method, and the copy in TCRdb shows in-frame clones only, minus some. This table holds about 160,000 clones, approximately 81% found once. Sample: PBMCs. These receptors came from a boy aged 2 to 9 in good health and CMV-seronegative.

The V and J genes are TRBV2 and TRBJ2-7; TRBD2 agrees at 14 bases. The germline V gene has CDR1 SNHLY and CDR2 FYNNEI. The V segment lost 6 bases and the J segment 5 bases; nucleotides outside the gene matches: 18. The CDR3 runs 19 residues. The CDR3 spells CASRDNPGLAGVVTNEQYF. The CDR3 DNA sequence: TGTGCCAGCAGGGATAACCCGGGACTAGCGGGAGTAGTTACCAACGAGCAGTACTTC.

This chain uses TRBV6-1 with TRBJ1-3; a possible D gene is TRBD1 (5 bases). Trimming removed 6 bases at V and 11 bases at J, with 14 bases between. CDR1 and CDR2 from the germline V gene are MNHNS and SASEGT. The CDR3 has 12 amino acids. The CDR3 spells CASSHPGLAIYF. The CDR3, as DNA: TGTGCCAGCAGCCATCCGGGACTGGCCATATATTTT.

V and J are TRBV5-1 and TRBJ1-3; 8 nucleotides agree with TRBD1. The CDR3 contains 15 residues. From germline, CDR1 is SGHRS and CDR2 YFSETQ. V shed 4 bases and J 3 bases; nucleotides not matched to a gene: 6. CDR3 loop: CASSPQGAGGNTIYF. For the CDR3, the DNA is TGCGCCAGCAGCCCTCAGGGGGCTGGTGGAAACACCATATATTTT. Together with reference TRBV5-1 and TRBJ1-3, the CDR3 gives the full variable domain: KAGVTQTPRYLIKTRGQQVTLSCSPISGHRSVSWYQQTPGQGLQFLFEYFSETQRNKGNFPGRFSGRQFSNSRSEMNVSTLELGDSALYLCASSPQGAGGNTIYFGEGSWLTVV.

This clone was seen a few times. This chain links TRBV27 with TRBJ1-5, with TRBD1 matching over 7 bases. The CDR3 loop spans 14 amino acids. Germline values: CDR1 MNHEY, CDR2 SMNVEV (reference sequence). Unmatched junction bases numbered 11, after V lost 11 bases and J lost 4 bases. DNA for the CDR3: TGTGCCGGCTCAGGGGGTCGGAGTAATCAGCCCCAGCATTTT. Protein sequence: CAGSGGRSNQPQHF.

The genes are TRBV10-3 and TRBJ2-3; 7 positions match TRBD1. The CDR3 consists of 15 residues. V was clipped by 2 bases and J by 0 bases; unmatched bases: 2. In germline, CDR1 is ENHRY, CDR2 SYGVKD. The CDR3 nucleotides are TGTGCCATCAGTGAGAGACAGGGTAGCACAGATACGCAGTATTTT. Translating it yields CAISERQGSTDTQYF.

This clone has just a few counts. The rearrangement links TRBV29-1 to TRBJ2-3, with no clear D. The germline V gene encodes CDR1 SQVTM and CDR2 ANQGSEA. The germline V and J ends were trimmed by 6 bases and 0 bases, with 19 bases remaining between them. This CDR3 is built from 16 residues. The CDR3 reads CSVMGSVSTSTDTQYF. CDR3 bases: TGCAGCGTGATGGGTAGTGTATCGACTAGCACAGATACGCAGTATTTT.

The V and J genes are TRBV18 and TRBJ1-5, with D possibly TRBD1 on 5 matching bases. CDR3 length: 15 amino acids. Germline values: CDR1 KGHSH, CDR2 LQKENI. The V and J ends lost 4 bases and 9 bases respectively, with 19 bases between them. The CDR3 DNA reads TGTGCCAGCTCACTTCTGGAAGGGGTAAAGACGCCCCAGCATTTT. It encodes CASSLLEGVKTPQHF.

The V call is TRBV2, the J call TRBJ2-5; maybe TRBD1 (6 bases). The CDR3 covers 14 residues. V lost 4 bases to trimming and J lost 4 bases, with 13 bases between them. Germline V gene sequence: CDR1 SNHLY, CDR2 FYNNEI. This CDR3 reads CASSGDIRGETQYF. DNA of the CDR3: TGTGCCAGCAGTGGGGACATCAGGGGAGAGACCCAGTACTTC.

The chain couples TRBV7-2 to TRBJ1-2, with D possibly TRBD1 on 5 matching bases. The length of the CDR3 is 16 residues. The germline V and J ends were trimmed by 1 base and 4 bases, with 16 bases remaining between them. Looked up from germline, CDR1 is SGHTA and CDR2 is FQGNSA. CDR3 sequence (DNA): TGTGCCAGCAGCTTAGGGGGGGTCCCGTCAATCTATGGCTACACCTTC. It yields the protein CASSLGGVPSIYGYTF.

In DNA, the CDR3 is TGTGCCAGCACCGTGGGCGGGACTGAAGCTTTCTTT. Protein product: CASTVGGTEAFF. The chain recombines TRBV7-9 with TRBJ1-1; D gene uncertain. From germline, CDR1 is SEHNR and CDR2 FQNEAQ (reference sequence). There are 12 residues in the CDR3. V lost 7 bases, J lost 5 bases, and 11 bases lay in between.